Each of the 9 T cell receptor beta chains below was sequenced from the same sample in a study of cytomegalovirus exposure and HLA in healthy donors. PCR involved 60 Vbeta and 13 Jbeta primers. Some clones are missing from TCRdb's copy, which holds only in-frame ones; the method was immunoSEQ multiplex PCR. The sample has roughly 140,000 clones; over 75% are singletons. The sequencing input was PBMCs. Receptors originate from a man younger than 45 in good health and CMV-seropositive.

This clone was counted between two and nine times. The CDR3 DNA follows: TGTGCCAGCAGCTTGGGGGGGGGCCGGACTGAAGCTTTCTTT. Protein: CASSLGGGRTEAFF. The V and J genes are TRBV6-1 and TRBJ1-1; D perhaps matches TRBD1 (6 bases). The CDR3 is made up of 14 amino acids. V shed 6 bases and J shed 5 bases, with 16 bases lying between them. Germline V gene data show CDR1 as MNHNS and CDR2 as SASEGT.

For the CDR3, the DNA is TGTGCCAGCCAGGGACAGGGCACAGATACGCAGTATTTT. Translating it yields CASQGQGTDTQYF. J is TRBJ2-3 and V is TRBV2; 8 positions agree with TRBD1. V gave up 8 bases and J gave up 1 base; unmatched junction bases: 2. CDR1 and CDR2 from the germline V gene are SNHLY and FYNNEI. The CDR3 totals 13 residues.

J is TRBJ2-3 and V is TRBV7-6; the match to TRBD2 covers 10 bases. The CDR3 has 15 residues. CDR1 SGHVS and CDR2 FNYEAQ come from the germline V gene. With 0 bases clipped from V and 5 bases from J, the junction kept 2 bases outside the gene matches. Here the CDR3 DNA reads TGTGCCAGCAGCTTAGCAGCGGGGGGGGTAGATACGCAGTATTTT. Its protein is CASSLAAGGVDTQYF. Filled out from reference TRBV7-6 and TRBJ2-3, the complete variable domain reads GAGVSQSPRYKVTKRGQDVALRCDPISGHVSLYWYRQALGQGPEFLTYFNYEAQQDKSGLPNDRFSAERPEGSISTLTIQRTEQRDSAMYRCASSLAAGGVDTQYFGPGTRLTVL.

J is TRBJ1-2 and V is TRBV15; TRBD1 is a possible D gene (6 bases). The CDR3 covers 14 residues. Trimming pared 3 bases from V and 1 base from J, leaving 9 bases between. Germline V lookup: CDR1 LNHNV, CDR2 YYDKDF (reference sequence). CDR3 bases: TGTGCCACCAGCAGCAGGGGCATTAACTATGGCTACACCTTC. This sequence encodes CATSSRGINYGYTF.

V usage is TRBV11-2 and J usage is TRBJ1-1; D might be TRBD1 (5 bases). This CDR3 is built from 16 residues. V dropped 1 base and J dropped 5 bases, with 17 bases sitting between them. The germline V gene has CDR1 SGHAT and CDR2 FQNNGV. The CDR3 region has the DNA TGTGCCAGCAGCTTAGTAGGCGGCGGCAGGGCTACTGAAGCTTTCTTT. This codes for CASSLVGGGRATEAFF. Combining the CDR3 with reference TRBV11-2 and TRBJ1-1 gives the whole variable domain EAGVAQSPRYKIIEKRQSVAFWCNPISGHATLYWYQQILGQGPKLLIQFQNNGVVDDSQLPKDRFSAERLKGVDSTLKIQPAKLEDSAVYLCASSLVGGGRATEAFFGQGTRLTVV.

J is TRBJ2-7 and V is TRBV28, with a weak D call TRBD1 (5 bases). V was cut by 5 bases and J by 0 bases, with 11 bases left in between. This CDR3 has 14 amino acids. Germline V gene lookup returns CDR1 MDHEN and CDR2 SYDVKM. The CDR3 DNA follows: TGTGCCAGCAGTGTGCAGGGTTCCTCCTACGAGCAGTACTTC. Translated: CASSVQGSSYEQYF.

This clone was seen once. V and J are TRBV2 and TRBJ2-3, with D hard to call. The germline V and J ends were trimmed by 7 bases and 2 bases, with 4 bases remaining between them. Germline CDR1 reads SNHLY; CDR2 reads FYNNEI. There are 11 residues in the CDR3. Here the CDR3 DNA reads TGTGCCAGCATTATCACAGATACGCAGTATTTT. It codes for CASIITDTQYF.

The V and J genes are TRBV6-5 and TRBJ1-4; D is unclear. This CDR3 is built from 16 residues. Trimming removed 0 bases at V and 6 bases at J, with 14 bases between. Germline V gives CDR1 MNHEY, CDR2 SVGAGI. DNA of the CDR3: TGTGCCAGCAGTTACTCGGTGTCGTCTAATGATGAAAAACTGTTTTTT. As protein: CASSYSVSSNDEKLFF.

V gene TRBV29-1 combines with J gene TRBJ1-2; D remains ambiguous. V gave up 4 bases and J gave up 2 bases, with 8 bases separating them. Germline CDR1 is SQVTM and CDR2 is ANQGSEA. This CDR3 region has 12 residues. In DNA, the CDR3 is TGCAGCGTTGTGGAGGCGAACTATGGCTACACCTTC. Protein product: CSVVEANYGYTF.